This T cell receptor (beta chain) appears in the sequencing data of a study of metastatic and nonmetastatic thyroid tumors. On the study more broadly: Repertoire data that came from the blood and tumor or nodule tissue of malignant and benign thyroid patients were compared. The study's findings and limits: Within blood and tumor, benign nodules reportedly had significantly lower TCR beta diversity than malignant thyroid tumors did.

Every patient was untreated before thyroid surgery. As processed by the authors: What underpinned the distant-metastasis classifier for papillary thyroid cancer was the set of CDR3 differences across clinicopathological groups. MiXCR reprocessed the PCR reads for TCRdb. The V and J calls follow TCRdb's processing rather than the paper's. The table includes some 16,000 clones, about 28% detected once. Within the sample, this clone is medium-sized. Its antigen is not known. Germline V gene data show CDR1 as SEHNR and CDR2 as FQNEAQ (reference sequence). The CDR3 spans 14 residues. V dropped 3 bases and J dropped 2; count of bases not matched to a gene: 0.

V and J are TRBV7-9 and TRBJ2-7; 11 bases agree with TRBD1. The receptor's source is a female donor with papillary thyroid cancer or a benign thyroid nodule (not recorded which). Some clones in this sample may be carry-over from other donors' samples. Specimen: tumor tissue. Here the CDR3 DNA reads TGTGCCAGCAGCTTGGGACAGGGGGCCTACGAGCAGTACTTC. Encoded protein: CASSLGQGAYEQYF.